This T cell receptor (beta chain) stems from a study of OX40 agonist ivuxolimab in advanced cancers. The timepoints at which blood was sampled were baseline, cycle 4 day 1, and cycle 7 day 1. V was clipped by 5 bases and J by 5 bases, with 10 bases between them. The CDR3 sequence is 12 residues long. The germline gives CDR1 SEHNR, CDR2 FQNEAQ (reference sequence). The protocol was immunoSEQ multiplex PCR, while the TCRdb copy is restricted to in-frame clones and leaves out a portion. The sample yields 62,000 or so clones, about 89% seen once. The receptor's source is an adult with an advanced solid tumor such as melanoma, head and neck, liver or kidney cancer. V is TRBV7-9 and J is TRBJ2-7; weak D call: TRBD2 (6 bases). The sequenced sample was CD4+ or CD8+ T cells sorted from blood, obtained in a trial of the OX40 agonist ivuxolimab. For the CDR3, the DNA is TGTGCCAGCAGCCGGGGACTGGACGAGCAGTACTTC. Protein product: CASSRGLDEQYF.